Listed here are 11 T cell receptor beta chains from one sample, sequenced in a study of T cells after yellow fever vaccination. TCRdb called the 5' RACE reads again in MiXCR, with one record for every CDR3 protein. The sample contains approximately 550,000 distinct CDR3 sequences, 19% of which appear only once. Source: PBMCs, taken 15 days after the yellow fever booster vaccination. These receptors all come from a man aged 30 to 45 who received the YFV17D yellow fever vaccine.

The V and J genes are TRBV12-3 or TRBV12-4 and TRBJ2-7; D is uncertain. The CDR3 extends over 12 amino acids. Trimming removed 6 bases from V and 6 bases from J, with 12 bases in between. CDR3 sequence reads: CASSPRVLEQYF. The CDR3, as DNA: TGTGCCAGCAGCCCTAGGGTTCTCGAGCAGTACTTC.

Only a few counts were recorded for this clonotype. The chain combines TRBV20-1 with TRBJ2-5, with D uncertain. The germline gives CDR1 DFQATT, CDR2 SNEGSKA (reference sequence). V lost 6 bases and J lost 5, with 7 bases in between. The CDR3 sequence is 10 residues long. As DNA, the CDR3 is TGCAGTGCCCCCCGGGAGACCCAGTACTTC. Protein sequence: CSAPRETQYF.

The CDR3 loop reads CASTNGRLPGETQYF. CDR3 sequence (DNA): TGTGCCAGCACAAACGGGCGCCTACCAGGAGAGACCCAGTACTTC. The rearrangement links TRBV6-2 or TRBV6-3 to TRBJ2-5, with D uncertain. The V gene lost 7 bases and the J gene lost 4 bases, with 19 bases spanning the gap. The CDR3 spans 15 residues. Germline CDR1 reads MNHEY; CDR2 reads SVGEGT.

The chain couples TRBV5-4 to TRBJ2-5; 7 bases match TRBD1. Germline CDR1 SGHNT, CDR2 YYREEE (reference sequence). The V gene end was trimmed by 2 bases and the J gene end by 2 bases; junction bases not matched to a gene: 9. The CDR3 contains 16 residues. CDR3 sequence reads: CASSFGTGAGQETQYF. As DNA, the CDR3 is TGTGCCAGCAGCTTTGGCACAGGGGCAGGGCAAGAGACCCAGTACTTC. Full variable domain (outside the CDR3, taken from reference TRBV5-4 and TRBJ2-5): ETGVTQSPTHLIKTRGQQVTLRCSSQSGHNTVSWYQQALGQGPQFIFQYYREEENGRGNFPPRFSGLQFPNYSSELNVNALELDDSALYLCASSFGTGAGQETQYFGPGTRLLVL.

This clonotype was recorded a few times. V and J are TRBV20-1 and TRBJ2-3; D may be TRBD2 (6 bases). The CDR3 extends over 17 amino acids. Germline V gene lookup returns CDR1 DFQATT and CDR2 SNEGSKA (reference sequence). Trimming cost V 0 bases and J 1 base, with 17 bases left between them. CDR3 loop: CSARDSLTWRGTDTQYF. As DNA, the CDR3 is TGCAGTGCTAGAGATTCTCTGACCTGGAGGGGCACAGATACGCAGTATTTT.

As for this clonotype: The conserved final phenylalanine or tryptophan is absent from the CDR3, which likely points to a read error. The chain links TRBV20-1 to TRBJ2-7; perhaps TRBD2 as D (6 bases). The CDR3 has 13 amino acids. V was cut by 6 bases and J by 4 bases, with 16 bases left in between. From germline, CDR1 is DFQATT and CDR2 SNEGSKA (reference sequence). CDR3 nucleotides: TGCAGTGCCCCAGTCCCCGGGAGTTACGAGCAGTACTCC. Translating gives CSAPVPGSYEQYS.

This clonotype has more than one count but fewer than ten. The chain couples TRBV5-1 to TRBJ2-5; D perhaps matches TRBD1 (5 bases). The CDR3 extends over 15 amino acids. With 2 bases removed from V and 2 bases from J, the gap between germline ends came to 13 bases. Germline V CDR1 and CDR2: SGHRS, YFSETQ. The chain's CDR3 is CASSFLTTDQETQYF. CDR3 sequence (DNA): TGCGCCAGCAGCTTTTTGACGACAGATCAAGAGACCCAGTACTTC.

CDR3 loop: CASSPGFLSGDLAFF. CDR3 nucleotide sequence: TGTGCCAGCTCACCGGGGTTTTTGTCAGGGGACTTAGCTTTCTTT. V gene TRBV18 combines with J gene TRBJ1-1; a possible D gene is TRBD1 (6 bases). Looked up from germline, CDR1 is KGHSH and CDR2 is LQKENI. The CDR3 has 15 amino acids. V lost 3 bases and J 10 bases, leaving 21 bases between the germline ends.

This clonotype was observed a handful of times. The chain combines TRBV5-1 with TRBJ1-2; possibly TRBD1 for D (5 bases). CDR1 is SGHRS, CDR2 YFSETQ, per germline. There are 13 residues in the CDR3. V was shortened by 3 bases and J by 4 bases, with 10 bases between the two germline ends. CDR3 nucleotides: TGCGCCAGCAGCTACGGGACCGCCTATGGCTACACCTTC. The encoded protein is CASSYGTAYGYTF.

CDR3 amino acids: CASSPQGDRGLGYTF. The CDR3 DNA is TGTGCCAGCAGCCCTCAGGGGGACAGGGGGCTCGGCTACACCTTC. J is TRBJ1-2 and V is TRBV6-1; 12 nucleotides match TRBD1. Germline values: CDR1 MNHNS, CDR2 SASEGT. This CDR3 has 15 residues. With V trimmed by 6 bases and J by 8 bases, 10 bases remained unmatched.

The chain carries TRBV5-1 and TRBJ2-5; D possibly corresponds to TRBD2 (6 bases). V was shortened by 1 base and J by 2 bases, with 9 bases between the two germline ends. There are 14 residues in the CDR3. CDR1 and CDR2 (germline): SGHRS, YFSETQ. CDR3 region: CASSLTSPQETQYF. CDR3 nucleotides: TGCGCCAGCAGCTTGACTAGCCCACAAGAGACCCAGTACTTC.